This T cell receptor (beta chain) was sequenced for a study of blood T cell repertoires in COVID-19. Study-level information: T cells, B-cell-depleted T cells, or PBMCs provided the cDNA or gDNA that served as material.

TCRdb keeps only in-frame clones here, not all; method: immunoSEQ multiplex PCR. Among 200,000 to 250,000 clones listed, 75% to 90% were seen once. Participants, about 18 to 90 years old, spanned about 26 US areas. Germline CDR1 LNHDA, CDR2 SQIVND (reference sequence). This CDR3 region has 14 residues. The V gene lost 2 bases and the J gene lost 6 bases, with 13 bases spanning the gap. The chain has TRBV19 and TRBJ1-1, with D possibly matching TRBD1 (6 bases). The clonotype comes from a woman between 18 and 29 years old in a cohort exposed to, infected with or recovered from COVID-19 (not recorded which). Sequencing used PBMCs or T cells enriched from blood (not recorded which). CDR3 DNA sequence: TGTGCCAGTAGTATAAAAACAGGGAGCGCTGAAGCTTTCTTT. Encoded protein: CASSIKTGSAEAFF.